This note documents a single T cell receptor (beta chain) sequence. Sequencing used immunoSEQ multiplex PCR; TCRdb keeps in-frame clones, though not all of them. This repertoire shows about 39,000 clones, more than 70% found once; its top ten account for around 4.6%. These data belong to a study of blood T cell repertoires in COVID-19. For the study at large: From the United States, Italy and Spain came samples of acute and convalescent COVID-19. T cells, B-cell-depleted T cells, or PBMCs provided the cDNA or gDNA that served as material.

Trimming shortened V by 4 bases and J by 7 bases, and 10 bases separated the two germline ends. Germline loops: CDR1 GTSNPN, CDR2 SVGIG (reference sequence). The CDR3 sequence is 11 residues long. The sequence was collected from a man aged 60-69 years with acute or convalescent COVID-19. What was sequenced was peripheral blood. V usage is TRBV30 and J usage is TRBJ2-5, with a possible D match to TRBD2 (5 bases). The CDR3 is CAWKEAWTQYF. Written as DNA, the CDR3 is TGTGCCTGGAAGGAGGCATGGACCCAGTACTTC.